Shown below are 19 T cell receptor beta chains from a single sample sequenced in a study of immune evolution from preneoplasia to lung adenocarcinoma. The protocol was immunoSEQ multiplex PCR, while the TCRdb copy is restricted to in-frame clones and leaves out a portion. The sample lists a few thousand clones; approximately 81% were seen once. The sequencing sample was made of FFPE adjacent normal lung tissue. These receptors originate from a person aged 65 to 85 with lung adenocarcinoma.

V is TRBV27 and J is TRBJ1-6; 12 bases match TRBD1. The CDR3 spans 13 residues. The V segment lost 6 bases and the J segment 10 bases; nucleotides outside the gene matches: 1. Germline V gene data show CDR1 as MNHEY and CDR2 as SMNVEV (reference sequence). The CDR3 coding sequence is TGTGCCAGCAGAGGGACAGGGGGCTCACCCCTCCACTTT. Encoded protein: CASRGTGGSPLHF.

The rearrangement uses TRBV11-2 and TRBJ2-1; the D is unclear. Trimming took off 1 base at V and 3 bases at J, with 7 bases between the two ends. The germline V gene has CDR1 SGHAT and CDR2 FQNNGV. There are 14 residues in the CDR3. CDR3 residues: CASSLAVVYNEQFF. DNA of the CDR3: TGTGCCAGCAGCTTAGCGGTTGTCTACAATGAGCAGTTCTTC.

The chain has TRBV29-1 and TRBJ2-7, with unresolved D. The germline gives CDR1 SQVTM, CDR2 ANQGSEA. This CDR3 spans 13 amino acids. V lost 1 base to trimming and J lost 3 bases, with 10 bases between them. CDR3 loop: CSVEGQVGYEQYF. The CDR3 nucleotides are TGCAGCGTTGAAGGGCAGGTTGGCTACGAGCAGTACTTC.

The chain carries TRBV19 and TRBJ2-5; D is possibly TRBD2 (6 bases). The germline gives CDR1 LNHDA, CDR2 SQIVND (reference sequence). Trimming shortened V by 6 bases and J by 6 bases, and 8 bases separated the two germline ends. This CDR3 region has 11 residues. The CDR3 DNA reads TGTGCCAGTAGGGAGGGGCAGACCCAGTACTTC. Translated: CASREGQTQYF.

This rearrangement joins TRBV5-1 to TRBJ2-2; TRBD2 might be the D (6 bases). The CDR3 totals 16 residues. Germline-derived CDR1 and CDR2 are SGHRS and YFSETQ. The V end lost 2 bases, the J end lost 7 bases, and 18 bases lay between the germline ends. CDR3 DNA: TGCGCCAGCAGCTTCGACGGGAGTTCGGGTATCGGGGAGCTGTTTTTT. Translated: CASSFDGSSGIGELFF.

The chain recombines TRBV18 with TRBJ1-1, with no clear D. Germline V lookup: CDR1 KGHSH, CDR2 LQKENI. With 5 bases removed from V and 1 base from J, the gap between germline ends came to 11 bases. This CDR3 spans 14 amino acids. CDR3 DNA: TGTGCCAGCTCAGCAAACTCGGGGAACACTGAAGCTTTCTTT. Protein product: CASSANSGNTEAFF.

The chain couples TRBV5-4 to TRBJ2-3, with D possibly matching TRBD2 (6 bases). The CDR3 has 15 amino acids. The germline V and J ends were trimmed by 0 bases and 7 bases, with 15 bases remaining between them. Germline CDR1 and CDR2: SGHNT and YYREEE (reference sequence). The CDR3: CASSLAASALYTQYF. DNA for the CDR3: TGTGCCAGCAGCTTGGCCGCTAGCGCTCTGTATACGCAGTATTTT. Together with reference TRBV5-4 and TRBJ2-3, the CDR3 gives the full variable domain: ETGVTQSPTHLIKTRGQQVTLRCSSQSGHNTVSWYQQALGQGPQFIFQYYREEENGRGNFPPRFSGLQFPNYSSELNVNALELDDSALYLCASSLAASALYTQYFGPGTRLTVL.

V and J are TRBV11-2 and TRBJ2-7; D might be TRBD2 (6 bases). There are 14 residues in the CDR3. The ends were cut back, 1 base at V and 4 bases at J, with 11 bases in the middle. Per germline, CDR1 SGHAT and CDR2 FQNNGV. The CDR3 sequence is CASSLGASVYEQYF. Written as DNA, the CDR3 is TGTGCCAGCAGCTTAGGGGCTAGCGTTTACGAGCAGTACTTC. The full variable domain, its missing parts supplied by reference TRBV11-2 and TRBJ2-7, is EAGVAQSPRYKIIEKRQSVAFWCNPISGHATLYWYQQILGQGPKLLIQFQNNGVVDDSQLPKDRFSAERLKGVDSTLKIQPAKLEDSAVYLCASSLGASVYEQYFGPGTRLTVT.

This clone was detected once. This rearrangement joins TRBV5-6 to TRBJ2-7; no definite D call. V gave up 2 bases and J gave up 4 bases, with 16 bases separating them. CDR1 and CDR2 from the germline V gene are SGHDT and YYEEEE. This CDR3 is 15 amino acids long. The CDR3 DNA follows: TGTGCCAGCAGCTTTGAAATCCCGGCTTTTTACGAGCAGTACTTC. It is translated as CASSFEIPAFYEQYF. Combining the CDR3 with reference TRBV5-6 and TRBJ2-7 gives the whole variable domain DAGVTQSPTHLIKTRGQQVTLRCSPKSGHDTVSWYQQALGQGPQFIFQYYEEEERQRGNFPDRFSGHQFPNYSSELNVNALLLGDSALYLCASSFEIPAFYEQYFGPGTRLTVT.

The gene calls are TRBV30 and TRBJ2-5; a possible D gene is TRBD2 (6 bases). In germline, CDR1 is GTSNPN, CDR2 SVGIG (reference sequence). Deletions cut 0 bases from V and 5 bases from J, with 10 bases between. This CDR3 region has 13 residues. The CDR3: CAWSVRGVETQYF. The CDR3 DNA sequence: TGTGCCTGGAGTGTACGCGGGGTGGAGACCCAGTACTTC.

The chain is built from TRBV7-6 and TRBJ2-5, with 7 bases that match TRBD2. The CDR3 is 15 amino acids. V trimming: 3 bases; J trimming: 2 bases; junction bases outside the gene matches: 6. The germline gives CDR1 SGHVS, CDR2 FNYEAQ. The CDR3 is CASSLSGSGQETQYF. The CDR3 region has the DNA TGTGCCAGCAGCTTGTCGGGTAGCGGGCAAGAGACCCAGTACTTC.

This sequence joins TRBV2 and TRBJ2-3; D remains unclear. V shed 4 bases and J shed 6 bases, with 5 bases lying between them. CDR1 is SNHLY, CDR2 FYNNEI, per germline. The CDR3 runs to 11 residues. The CDR3 region has the DNA TGTGCCAGCAGTGTGGTGGATACGCAGTATTTT. Its protein is CASSVVDTQYF.

This clone was recorded once. The chain combines TRBV30 with TRBJ1-4; 7 bases are a match to TRBD1. In germline, CDR1 is GTSNPN, CDR2 SVGIG (reference sequence). The J segment lost 8 bases and the V segment lost 3 bases, leaving 12 bases of the junction unmatched. CDR3 length equals 15 residues. The CDR3 region has the DNA TGTGCCTGGAGGAGGACGGGGAAAGGGGGCGAAAAACTGTTTTTT. Translation gives CAWRRTGKGGEKLFF.

This clone occurred once. The chain combines TRBV9 with TRBJ2-3; TRBD1 matches at 10 bases. Germline V gives CDR1 SGDLS, CDR2 YYNGEE. With V trimmed by 6 bases and J by 5 bases, 9 bases remained unmatched. The CDR3 sequence is 15 residues long. The CDR3 here is CASTLDRGRGDTQYF. In nucleotides, the CDR3 is TGTGCCAGCACCCTCGACAGGGGGCGGGGAGATACGCAGTATTTT. The whole variable domain, remainder taken from reference TRBV9 and TRBJ2-3, is DSGVTQTPKHLITATGQRVTLRCSPRSGDLSVYWYQQSLDQGLQFLIQYYNGEERAKGNILERFSAQQFPDLHSELNLSSLELGDSALYFCASTLDRGRGDTQYFGPGTRLTVL.

V usage is TRBV6-6 and J usage is TRBJ1-3; D is unclear. V lost 11 bases and J lost 2, with 19 bases in between. CDR1 and CDR2 from the germline V gene are MNHNY and SVGAGI (reference sequence). The CDR3 runs 15 residues. CDR3 region: CAVAGSLFPGNTIYF. The CDR3, as DNA: TGTGCCGTCGCGGGGAGTTTATTTCCTGGAAACACCATATATTTT.

This chain links TRBV28 with TRBJ1-5, with D hard to call. There are 14 residues in the CDR3. Germline V gene data show CDR1 as MDHEN and CDR2 as SYDVKM. Trimming removed 4 bases at V and 1 base at J, with 8 bases between. In DNA form, the CDR3 reads TGTGCCAGCAGTTCAACGGGGAGCAATCAGCCCCAGCATTTT. Its translation is CASSSTGSNQPQHF.

The genes are TRBV7-3 and TRBJ2-2; no firm D call. The CDR3 contains 13 residues. Per germline, CDR1 SGHTA and CDR2 FQGTGA. V was trimmed by 6 bases and J by 5 bases, leaving 10 bases between them. In DNA form, the CDR3 reads TGTGCCAGCAGGTTATCTCCTACCGGGGAGCTGTTTTTT. Protein: CASRLSPTGELFF.

The rearrangement uses TRBV6-1 and TRBJ2-3; D perhaps matches TRBD1 (5 bases). CDR1 is MNHNS, CDR2 SASEGT, per germline. Trimming stripped 5 bases from V and 4 bases from J, with 10 bases between. CDR3 length equals 13 residues. For the CDR3, the DNA is TGTGCCAGCAGTAGTTGGGGCCCAGATACGCAGTATTTT. The encoded protein is CASSSWGPDTQYF.

The CDR3 DNA follows: TGTGCCAGCAGTAGCGGGAGCGGTGCGCAGTACTTC. This encodes CASSSGSGAQYF. V is TRBV27 and J is TRBJ2-7, with 8 bases fitting TRBD2. V was pared by 5 bases and J by 9 bases, with 6 bases of the junction left unmatched. This CDR3 has 12 amino acids. Per germline, CDR1 MNHEY and CDR2 SMNVEV (reference sequence).